Following are 17 T cell receptor beta chains from one sample sequenced in a study of post-analysis software for immune sequencing data. Carried by the TCR beta cDNA libraries were unique molecular identifiers. TCRdb re-called the PCR reads with MiXCR, one entry per CDR3 protein. The data show hundreds of thousands of distinct CDR3 sequences, with 25% to 30% seen just once and 0.5% to 0.6% held by the top ten. No antigen is known for these receptors. Study-wide points: TRBV segments more frequent in patients than in controls numbered five and included TRBV5-6, TRBV5-1 and TRBV20-1.

Material for sequencing was blood. These receptors all stem from a girl aged 10 to 17 with multiple sclerosis.

The V gene is TRBV7-2, the J gene TRBJ2-7, with 8 bases aligning to TRBD1. The CDR3 consists of 16 residues. Germline loops: CDR1 SGHTA, CDR2 FQGNSA. Germline trimming cut 4 bases from V and 2 bases from J; bases unmatched to any gene: 10. CDR3 sequence (DNA): TGTGCCAGCAGCTCCTACATAGGGACAGGTGCCTACGAGCAGTACTTC. It translates to CASSSYIGTGAYEQYF.

The rearrangement joins TRBV5-1 to TRBJ2-7; 8 bases align to TRBD1. The tail of the sequence fits TRBJ2-5 better, so the J call may be wrong. This CDR3 spans 14 amino acids. Germline CDR1 SGHRS, CDR2 YFSETQ. In DNA, the CDR3 is TGCGCCAGCAGCGGAGGACAGGGTACGGAGACCCAGTACTTC. Translated, it gives CASSGGQGTETQYF.

Only one count was recorded for this clonotype. V and J are TRBV7-2 and TRBJ2-3, with a weak D call TRBD1 (6 bases). CDR1 and CDR2 from the germline V gene are SGHTA and FQGNSA. V shed 5 bases and J shed 4 bases, with 19 bases lying between them. CDR3 length: 16 residues. In nucleotides, the CDR3 is TGTGCCAGCAGCAAGAGATACGACAGGCCCCCAGATACGCAGTATTTT. Encoded protein: CASSKRYDRPPDTQYF.

This clonotype has only a few counts. The gene calls are TRBV27 and TRBJ1-5; weak D call: TRBD1 (6 bases). The length of the CDR3 is 14 residues. Germline values: CDR1 MNHEY, CDR2 SMNVEV (reference sequence). V gave up 6 bases and J gave up 1 base, with 10 bases separating them. The CDR3 DNA reads TGTGCCAGCAGCACCGGGACAAGCAATCAGCCCCAGCATTTT. Translation gives CASSTGTSNQPQHF.

V gene TRBV15 combines with J gene TRBJ1-2; D ambiguous. Per the germline V gene, CDR1 is LNHNV and CDR2 is YYDKDF (reference sequence). V was clipped by 0 bases and J by 4 bases, with 9 bases between them. The CDR3 runs to 14 residues. The CDR3 region is CATSREEYAYGYTF. CDR3 nucleotide sequence: TGTGCCACCAGCAGAGAAGAGTACGCCTATGGCTACACCTTC.

The chain couples TRBV21-1 to TRBJ2-7; whether TRBD2, the table's D call, matches the DNA was not checked. TRBV21-1 has pseudogene status. The CDR3 length is 22 residues. In DNA form, the CDR3 reads TGTGCCAGCAATCCCACGGCAGAACTGCTAGCGGGAGGTCCCGACTTCTCCTACGAGCAGTACTTC. The encoded protein is CASNPTAELLAGGPDFSYEQYF.

Only a few counts were recorded for this clonotype. This chain uses TRBV28 with TRBJ1-5, with D possibly matching TRBD1 (5 bases). Germline values: CDR1 MDHEN, CDR2 SYDVKM. V was pared by 2 bases and J by 4 bases, with 12 bases between. There are 15 residues in the CDR3. CDR3 in DNA: TGTGCCAGCAGTTTACGAAAAGGGACGAATCAGCCCCAGCATTTT. Translation: CASSLRKGTNQPQHF.

With regard to this clonotype: One end of the junction does not line up with germline, which may come from a read error. The chain is built from TRBV4-3 and TRBJ1-2, with no clear D. There are 15 residues in the CDR3. Per the germline V gene, CDR1 is LGHNA and CDR2 is YSLEER. DNA for the CDR3: TGCGCCAGCAGCCAAGAGGGGAATGGGTTCTATGGCTACGCCTTC. Residues: CASSQEGNGFYGYAF.

This chain uses TRBV25-1 with TRBJ1-5; D not resolved. From germline, CDR1 is MGHDK and CDR2 SYGVNS. V lost 6 bases and J lost 7, with 13 bases in between. This CDR3 spans 13 amino acids. CDR3 bases: TGTGCCAGCAGCGTCGGGGAGGGCCAGCCCCAGCATTTT. It codes for CASSVGEGQPQHF.

V and J are TRBV20-1 and TRBJ1-5, with 8 bases identical to TRBD1. Germline CDR1 reads DFQATT; CDR2 reads SNEGSKA (reference sequence). The CDR3 is made up of 13 amino acids. Trimming took 3 bases from V and 3 from J; bases not matched to a gene: 1. For the CDR3, the DNA is TGCAGTGCTAGGACAGGGGACAATCAGCCCCAGCATTTT. The encoded protein is CSARTGDNQPQHF.

This clonotype was detected once. A much larger clone lies a single base off, so this may be a read error. The rearrangement uses TRBV4-3 and TRBJ2-1; TRBD2 matches 14 bases. Per germline, CDR1 LGHNA and CDR2 YSLEER. CDR3 size: 15 residues. V shed 3 bases and J 8 bases; nucleotides not matched to a gene: 3. The CDR3 loop is CASSHGLAGGDEQFF. CDR3 in DNA: TGCGCCAGCAGCCACGGACTAGCGGGAGGCGATGAGCAGTTCTTC.

This clonotype was seen a handful of times. The chain uses TRBV6-2 or TRBV6-3 and TRBJ1-5, with 7 bases fitting TRBD1. The V and J ends lost 5 bases and 1 base, in that order; junction bases with no gene match: 8. The CDR3 covers 16 residues. CDR1 is MNHEY, CDR2 SVGEGT, per germline. The CDR3 sequence is CASSKHRGESNQPQHF. The CDR3 nucleotides read TGTGCCAGCAGTAAACACAGGGGAGAAAGCAATCAGCCCCAGCATTTT.

This clonotype was recorded a few times. V gene TRBV13 combines with J gene TRBJ1-1; TRBD1 might be the D (5 bases). The CDR3 has 14 residues. V was pared by 5 bases and J by 2 bases, with 12 bases between. Per the germline V gene, CDR1 is PRHDT and CDR2 is FYEKMQ (reference sequence). The CDR3 spells CASSPMTANTEAFF. The CDR3 bases are TGTGCCAGCAGCCCTATGACAGCTAACACTGAAGCTTTCTTT.

The rearrangement links TRBV2 to TRBJ1-2, with 7 bases identical to TRBD1. J lost 12 bases, V lost 9 bases, and 16 bases had no gene match. Germline V gene lookup returns CDR1 SNHLY and CDR2 FYNNEI. CDR3 length: 13 amino acids. CDR3 residues: CASYADRVTGHTF. The CDR3 DNA reads as TGTGCCAGTTACGCCGACAGGGTGACCGGCCACACCTTC. Full variable domain (rest looked up from reference TRBV2 and TRBJ1-2): EPEVTQTPSHQVTQMGQEVILRCVPISNHLYFYWYRQILGQKVEFLVSFYNNEISEKSEIFDDQFSVERPDGSNFTLKIRSTKLEDSAMYFCASYADRVTGHTFGSGTRLTVV.

V and J are TRBV6-5 and TRBJ2-5, with D possibly TRBD1 on 5 matching bases. The V end was cut by 0 bases, the J end by 5 bases, with 13 bases between. This CDR3 contains 15 residues. Germline V gene lookup returns CDR1 MNHEY and CDR2 SVGAGI. CDR3 nucleotide sequence: TGTGCCAGCAGTTACTCTAGTACAGGCGCCGAGACCCAGTACTTC. Protein product: CASSYSSTGAETQYF.

This clonotype was picked up a small number of times. V gene TRBV28 combines with J gene TRBJ2-3; D remains unclear. CDR3 length: 15 amino acids. Trimming pared 6 bases from V and 1 base from J, leaving 14 bases between. Per germline, CDR1 MDHEN and CDR2 SYDVKM. The CDR3, as DNA: TGTGCCAGCAGCTCCCCAAGGGTGGGCACAGATACGCAGTATTTT. Translated: CASSSPRVGTDTQYF.

The rearrangement joins TRBV7-2 to TRBJ2-4; D unresolved. Looked up from germline, CDR1 is SGHTA and CDR2 is FQGNSA. Trimming removed 3 bases at V and 1 base at J, with 7 bases between. The length of the CDR3 is 14 residues. This CDR3 reads CASSLGSAKNIQYF. The CDR3 bases are TGTGCCAGCAGCTTGGGTTCGGCCAAAAACATTCAGTACTTC.